Following are 10 T cell receptor beta chains from one sample sequenced in a study of cytomegalovirus exposure and HLA in healthy donors. Method: immunoSEQ multiplex PCR; TCRdb's copy keeps in-frame clones and lacks some. This table has 100,000 to 150,000 clones, 94% appearing once. Sample: PBMCs. These receptors were obtained from a woman aged 18-35 years in good health and CMV-seronegative.

V usage is TRBV6-1 and J usage is TRBJ2-7, with a weak D call TRBD1 (6 bases). CDR1 is MNHNS and CDR2 is SASEGT in the germline V gene. This CDR3 spans 14 amino acids. V was shortened by 5 bases and J by 0 bases, with 11 bases between the two germline ends. CDR3 protein: CASSRTDNSYEQYF. The CDR3 DNA reads TGTGCCAGCAGTAGGACAGATAACTCCTACGAGCAGTACTTC.

The V gene is TRBV6-4, the J gene TRBJ2-7; a weak D match, TRBD2 (5 bases). The CDR3 totals 10 residues. Trimming removed 5 bases from V and 9 bases from J, with 8 bases in between. In germline, CDR1 is MRHNA, CDR2 SNTAGT. The chain's CDR3 is CASSCGGQYF. The CDR3 coding sequence is TGTGCCAGCAGTTGTGGAGGGCAGTACTTC.

This chain uses TRBV18 with TRBJ1-5; D perhaps matches TRBD1 (5 bases). V lost 0 bases, J lost 4 bases, and 7 bases lay in between. Germline values: CDR1 KGHSH, CDR2 LQKENI. This CDR3 contains 14 residues. The CDR3 loop is CASSPPGGNQPQHF. For the CDR3, the DNA is TGTGCCAGCTCACCACCGGGGGGGAATCAGCCCCAGCATTTT.

The CDR3 bases are TGTGCCAGCAGTGAAGGGACAAAGGTTCGGCCCCAGCATTTT. Its translation: CASSEGTKVRPQHF. The V call is TRBV2, the J call TRBJ1-5, with D perhaps matching TRBD1 (5 bases). The ends were cut back, 1 base at V and 9 bases at J, with 13 bases in the middle. The V gene's germline CDR1 is SNHLY and CDR2 FYNNEI. This CDR3 spans 14 amino acids.

The V gene is TRBV15, the J gene TRBJ1-2, with D possibly being TRBD1 (5 bases). This CDR3 spans 13 amino acids. The V gene lost 6 bases and the J gene lost 8 bases, with 16 bases spanning the gap. CDR1 and CDR2 (germline): LNHNV, YYDKDF (reference sequence). CDR3 residues: CATSRGRVLGYTF. Here the CDR3 DNA reads TGTGCCACCAGTCGGGGGAGGGTTTTAGGCTACACCTTC.

V and J are TRBV6-1 and TRBJ2-7; 8 bases line up with TRBD1. The CDR3 covers 14 residues. Trimming at V came to 3 bases and at J to 6 bases, leaving 7 bases not matched to a gene. Germline values: CDR1 MNHNS, CDR2 SASEGT. CDR3 sequence: CASSDGQGPLEQYF. CDR3 nucleotide sequence: TGTGCCAGCAGTGATGGACAGGGTCCCCTCGAGCAGTACTTC.

This clone was recorded once. This sequence joins TRBV9 and TRBJ2-6; no reliable D call. This CDR3 comprises 17 residues. CDR1 and CDR2 from the germline V gene are SGDLS and YYNGEE. Between the trimmed V and J ends, which lost 2 bases and 0 bases, there was a span of 12 bases. The chain's CDR3 is CASSVARLDSGANVLTF. DNA for the CDR3: TGTGCCAGCAGCGTTGCCAGGCTGGACTCTGGGGCCAACGTCCTGACTTTC.

This sequence joins TRBV10-2 and TRBJ2-1; 15 bases fit TRBD2. V dropped 6 bases and J dropped 9; count of bases not matched to a gene: 15. The CDR3 contains 18 residues. Germline CDR1 and CDR2: WSHSY and SAAADI. CDR3 DNA sequence: TGCGCCAGCAGAGACCTCGGACTAGCGGGGGGGCTGGGAACTGAGCAGTTCTTC. It specifies CASRDLGLAGGLGTEQFF.

The V and J genes are TRBV7-2 and TRBJ1-2, with TRBD1 matching 8 bases. This CDR3 contains 16 residues. Trimming at V came to 5 bases and at J to 8 bases, leaving 16 bases not matched to a gene. Germline CDR1 and CDR2: SGHTA and FQGNSA. The CDR3 reads CASSNRGAGNEAGYTF. The CDR3 bases are TGTGCCAGCAGCAACAGGGGGGCGGGCAACGAAGCCGGCTACACCTTC.

In its sample, this clone was seen once. The chain recombines TRBV7-3 with TRBJ2-3, with D possibly matching TRBD2 (6 bases). Trimming removed 5 bases at V and 4 bases at J, with 10 bases between. This CDR3 has 13 amino acids. Germline assignment: CDR1 SGHTA and CDR2 FQGTGA. This CDR3 reads CASSPTGADTQYF. The CDR3 nucleotides read TGTGCCAGCAGCCCCACGGGGGCAGATACGCAGTATTTT.